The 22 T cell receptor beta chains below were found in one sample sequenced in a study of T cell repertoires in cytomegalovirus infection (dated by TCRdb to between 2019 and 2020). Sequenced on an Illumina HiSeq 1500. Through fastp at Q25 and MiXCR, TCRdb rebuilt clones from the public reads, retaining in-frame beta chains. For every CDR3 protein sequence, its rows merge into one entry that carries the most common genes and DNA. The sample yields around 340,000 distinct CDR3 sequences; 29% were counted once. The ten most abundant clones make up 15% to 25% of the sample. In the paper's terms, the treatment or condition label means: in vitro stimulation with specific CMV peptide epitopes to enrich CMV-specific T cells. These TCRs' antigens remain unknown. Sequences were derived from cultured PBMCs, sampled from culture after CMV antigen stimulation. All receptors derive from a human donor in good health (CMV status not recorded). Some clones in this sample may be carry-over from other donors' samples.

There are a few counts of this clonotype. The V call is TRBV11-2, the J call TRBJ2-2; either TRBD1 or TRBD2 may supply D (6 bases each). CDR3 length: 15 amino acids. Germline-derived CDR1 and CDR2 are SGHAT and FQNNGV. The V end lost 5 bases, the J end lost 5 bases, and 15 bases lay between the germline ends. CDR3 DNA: TGTGCCAGCAGCCGGTGGGGGGCAGAGACCGGGGAGCTGTTTTTT. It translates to CASSRWGAETGELFF.

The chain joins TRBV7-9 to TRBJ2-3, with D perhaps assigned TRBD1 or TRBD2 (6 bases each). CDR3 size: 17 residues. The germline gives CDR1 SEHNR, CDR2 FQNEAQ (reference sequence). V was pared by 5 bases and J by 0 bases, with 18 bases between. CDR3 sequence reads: CASSPPPGAASTDTQYF. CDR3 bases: TGTGCCAGCAGCCCCCCTCCGGGGGCAGCAAGCACAGATACGCAGTATTTT.

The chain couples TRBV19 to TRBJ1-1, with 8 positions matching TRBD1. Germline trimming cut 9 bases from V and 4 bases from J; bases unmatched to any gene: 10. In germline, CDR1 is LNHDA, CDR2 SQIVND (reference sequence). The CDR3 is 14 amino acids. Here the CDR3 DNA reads TGTGCCAGCTCGGCGGCAGGGGGCTTCACTGAAGCTTTCTTT. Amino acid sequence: CASSAAGGFTEAFF.

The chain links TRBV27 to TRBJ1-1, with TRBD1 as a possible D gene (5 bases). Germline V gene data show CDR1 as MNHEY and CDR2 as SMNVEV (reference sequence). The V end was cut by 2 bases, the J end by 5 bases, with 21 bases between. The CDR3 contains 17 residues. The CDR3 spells CASSLVVSGQGGTEAFF. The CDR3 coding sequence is TGTGCCAGCAGTTTAGTCGTCTCGGGGCAGGGAGGAACTGAAGCTTTCTTT.

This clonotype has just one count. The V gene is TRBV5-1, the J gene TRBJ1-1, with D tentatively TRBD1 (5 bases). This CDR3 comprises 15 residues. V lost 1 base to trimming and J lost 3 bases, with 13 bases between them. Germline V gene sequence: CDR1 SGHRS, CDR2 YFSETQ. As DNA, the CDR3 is TGCGCCAGCAGCTTGAGCCAGGGCGGTGACACTGAAGCTTTCTTT. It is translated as CASSLSQGGDTEAFF.

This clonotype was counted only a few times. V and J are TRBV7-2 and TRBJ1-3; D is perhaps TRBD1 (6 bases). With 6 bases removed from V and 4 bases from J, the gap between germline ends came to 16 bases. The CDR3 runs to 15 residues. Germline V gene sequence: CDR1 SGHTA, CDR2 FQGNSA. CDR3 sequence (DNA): TGTGCCAGCAGTTACAGGGACTTTACCGGAAACACCATATATTTT. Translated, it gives CASSYRDFTGNTIYF.

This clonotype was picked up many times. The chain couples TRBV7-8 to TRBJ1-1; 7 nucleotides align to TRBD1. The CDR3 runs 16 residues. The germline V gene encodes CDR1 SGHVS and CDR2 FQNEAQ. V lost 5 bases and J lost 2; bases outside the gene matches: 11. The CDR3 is CASSLTPQGINTEAFF. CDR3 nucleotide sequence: TGTGCCAGCAGCCTAACACCACAGGGGATAAACACTGAAGCTTTCTTT.

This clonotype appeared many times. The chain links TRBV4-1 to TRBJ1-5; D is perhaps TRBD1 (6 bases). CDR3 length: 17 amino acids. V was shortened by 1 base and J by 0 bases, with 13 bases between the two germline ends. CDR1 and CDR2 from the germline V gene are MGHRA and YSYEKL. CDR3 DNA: TGCGCCAGCAGCCAAGCAGGGGCGCCCTTTAGCAATCAGCCCCAGCATTTT. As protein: CASSQAGAPFSNQPQHF.

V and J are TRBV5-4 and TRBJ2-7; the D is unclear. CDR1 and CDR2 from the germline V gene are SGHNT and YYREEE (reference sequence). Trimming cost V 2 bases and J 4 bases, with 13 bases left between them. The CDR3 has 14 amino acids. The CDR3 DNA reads TGTGCCAGCAGCTTAAGGGAAGGGTTTTACGAGCAGTACTTC. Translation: CASSLREGFYEQYF.

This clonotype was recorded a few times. Here the CDR3 reads CASSVQQNNEQFF. Written as DNA, the CDR3 is TGTGCCAGCAGCGTTCAGCAGAACAATGAGCAGTTCTTC. The rearrangement uses TRBV9 and TRBJ2-1; D call uncertain. This CDR3 spans 13 amino acids. Germline V CDR1 and CDR2: SGDLS, YYNGEE. Between the trimmed V and J ends, which lost 2 bases and 5 bases, there was a span of 8 bases.

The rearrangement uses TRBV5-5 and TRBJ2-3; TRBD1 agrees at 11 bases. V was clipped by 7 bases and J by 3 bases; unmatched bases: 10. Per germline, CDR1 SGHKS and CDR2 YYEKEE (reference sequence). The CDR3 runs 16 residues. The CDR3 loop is CASGLPGQGVTDTQYF. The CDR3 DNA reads TGTGCCAGCGGCCTACCGGGACAGGGGGTGACAGATACGCAGTATTTT.

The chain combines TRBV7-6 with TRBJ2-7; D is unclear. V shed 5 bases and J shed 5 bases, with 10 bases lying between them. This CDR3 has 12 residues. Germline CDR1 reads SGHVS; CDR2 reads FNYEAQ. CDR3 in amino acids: CASSPSNNEQYF. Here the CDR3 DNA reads TGTGCCAGCAGCCCCTCTAACAACGAGCAGTACTTC.

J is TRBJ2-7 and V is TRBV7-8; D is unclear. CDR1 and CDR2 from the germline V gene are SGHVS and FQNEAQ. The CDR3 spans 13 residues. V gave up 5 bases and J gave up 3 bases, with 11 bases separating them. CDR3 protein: CASSPGILYEQYF. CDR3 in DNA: TGTGCCAGCAGCCCTGGGATTCTCTACGAGCAGTACTTC. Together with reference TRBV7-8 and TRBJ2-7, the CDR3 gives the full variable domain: GAGVSQSPRYKVAKRGQDVALRCDPISGHVSLFWYQQALGQGPEFLTYFQNEAQLDKSGLPSDRFFAERPEGSVSTLKIQRTQQEDSAVYLCASSPGILYEQYFGPGTRLTVT.

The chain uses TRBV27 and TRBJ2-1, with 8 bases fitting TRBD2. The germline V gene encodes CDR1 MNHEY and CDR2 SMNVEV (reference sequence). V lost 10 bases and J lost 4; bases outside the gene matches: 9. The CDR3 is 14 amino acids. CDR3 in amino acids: CATRGGGAYNEQFF. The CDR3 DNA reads TGTGCCACTCGGGGGGGGGGGGCTTACAATGAGCAGTTCTTC.

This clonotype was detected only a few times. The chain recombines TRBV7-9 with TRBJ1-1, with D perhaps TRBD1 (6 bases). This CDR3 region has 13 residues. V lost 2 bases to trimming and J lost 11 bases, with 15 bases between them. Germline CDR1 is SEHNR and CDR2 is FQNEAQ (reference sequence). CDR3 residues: CASSLSRGAEAFF. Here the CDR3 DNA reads TGTGCCAGCAGCTTATCCAGGGGTGCCGAGGCTTTCTTT.

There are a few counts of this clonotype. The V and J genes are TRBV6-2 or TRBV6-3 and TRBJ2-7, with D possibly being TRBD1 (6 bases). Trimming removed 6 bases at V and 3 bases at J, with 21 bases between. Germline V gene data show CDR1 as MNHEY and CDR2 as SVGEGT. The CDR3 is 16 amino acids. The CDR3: CASRSVGGAKYYEQYF. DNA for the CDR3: TGTGCCAGCAGATCGGTAGGGGGAGCGAAATACTACGAGCAGTACTTC.

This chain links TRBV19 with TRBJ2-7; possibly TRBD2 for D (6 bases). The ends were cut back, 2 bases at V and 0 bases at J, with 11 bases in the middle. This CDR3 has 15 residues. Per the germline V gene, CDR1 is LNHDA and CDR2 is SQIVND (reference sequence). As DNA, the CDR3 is TGTGCCAGTAGTATATCGGGAGTGGACTCCTACGAGCAGTACTTC. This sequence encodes CASSISGVDSYEQYF. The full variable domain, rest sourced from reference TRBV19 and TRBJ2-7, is DGGITQSPKYLFRKEGQNVTLSCEQNLNHDAMYWYRQDPGQGLRLIYYSQIVNDFQKGDIAEGYSVSREKKESFPLTVTSAQKNPTAFYLCASSISGVDSYEQYFGPGTRLTVT.

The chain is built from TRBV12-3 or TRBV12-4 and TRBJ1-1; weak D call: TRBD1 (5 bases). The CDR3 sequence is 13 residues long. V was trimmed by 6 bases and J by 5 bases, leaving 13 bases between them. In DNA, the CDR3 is TGTGCCAGCAGCGGGGCCATGGGAACTGAAGCTTTCTTT. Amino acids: CASSGAMGTEAFF.

The CDR3 DNA reads TGTGCCAGCAGTTCCAGGGGGTACACCGGGGAGCTGTTTTTT. This gives the protein CASSSRGYTGELFF. V usage is TRBV12-3 or TRBV12-4 and J usage is TRBJ2-2; 7 positions agree with TRBD1. The CDR3 length is 14 residues. V shed 4 bases, J shed 3 bases, and the junction held 2 bases outside the gene matches.

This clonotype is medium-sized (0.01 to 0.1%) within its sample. CDR3 nucleotide sequence: TGTGCCAGCAGCGTGACAGGCTTTGCAACTAATGAAAAACTGTTTTTT. Its translation: CASSVTGFATNEKLFF. The chain couples TRBV7-2 to TRBJ1-4, with D possibly matching TRBD1 (6 bases). The CDR3 is 16 residues long. Trimming took off 5 bases at V and 0 bases at J, with 13 bases between the two ends. Germline V CDR1 and CDR2: SGHTA, FQGNSA.

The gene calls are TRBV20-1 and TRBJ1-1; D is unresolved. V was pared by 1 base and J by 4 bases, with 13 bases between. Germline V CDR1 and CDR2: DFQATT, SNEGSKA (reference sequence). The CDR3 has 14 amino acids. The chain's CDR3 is CSARAIVGSTEAFF. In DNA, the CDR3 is TGCAGTGCTAGAGCCATTGTGGGTAGCACTGAAGCTTTCTTT.

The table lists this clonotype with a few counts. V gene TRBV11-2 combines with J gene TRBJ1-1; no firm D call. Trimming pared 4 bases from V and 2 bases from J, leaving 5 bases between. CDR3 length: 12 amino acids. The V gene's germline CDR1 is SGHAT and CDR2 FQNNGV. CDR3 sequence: CASSSHNTEAFF. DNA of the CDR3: TGTGCCAGCAGCTCACATAACACTGAAGCTTTCTTT.